This T cell receptor (beta chain) was captured in a study of Ad26.COV2.S vaccination and SARS-CoV-2 variants (dated by TCRdb to the early 2020s). Turning to the overall study: Donors in the vaccine arm were drawn from COV1001, a phase I-IIa trial of Ad26.COV2.S in healthy adults that was multicentre, randomized, double-blind and placebo-controlled. Ad26.COV2.S was given intramuscularly at 5x10^10 or 1x10^11 viral particles, as a single shot or as two shots 56 days apart. Sequencing of the TCRbeta repertoire served to evaluate the specificity and breadth of SARS-CoV-2-reactive T cell receptors following Ad26.COV2.S vaccination. The TCR-sequenced set comprised around 30 samples: approximately 20 Ad26.COV2.S vaccine recipients, 5 placebo recipients and 8 SARS-CoV-2 convalescent individuals. Trial participants were randomized into five groups of five: low-dose or high-dose Ad26.COV2.S given once or twice, or placebo on both occasions. Investigators did not know the trial group allocation while performing experiments and assessing outcomes.

The paper's findings and limits, for the study overall: Higher spike-specific TCR breadth was observed in Ad26.COV2.S recipients than in placebo recipients (P = 0.0014). Comparable non-spike TCR breadth was observed between vaccine and placebo recipients, consistent with only spike being contained in the vaccine. The study was not powered for comparison of responses between vaccine doses or regimens. Substantial breadth of spike-specific CD8+ and CD4+ T cell responses was reported after vaccination. The authors noted that the TCR breadth and depth analyses may have underestimated total T cell responses.

The immunoSEQ Assay was the method used to sequence TCRbeta CDR3 regions. After extraction, genomic DNA underwent amplification by bias-controlled multiplex PCR, followed by high-throughput sequencing. In the original analysis: To quantify the absolute abundance of every unique TCRbeta CDR3 region, sequences were collapsed and filtered. T cell fraction was estimated by normalizing TCRbeta template counts to usable DNA, with usable DNA measured through amplification of reference genes found in all nucleated cells. Repertoire TCRs were annotated as SARS-CoV-2-specific by exact matching of V gene, CDR3 amino acid sequence and J gene to a known reactive TCR set. MIRA supplied the reference SARS-CoV-2 TCR set, which was filtered for enrichment in COVID-19-positive ImmuneCODE repertoires so that public or cross-reactive TCRs were removed. Drawing on the MIRA antigens, annotated TCRs were analysed further at the level of specific ORF or position within ORF. Breadth was defined as annotated unique rearrangements over total unique productive rearrangements; depth was the summed frequency of those rearrangements. TCR breadth was compared between groups using two-sided Wilcoxon rank-sum tests. What TCRdb holds here is the immuneACCESS table cut down to in-frame rearrangements. Part of the clones is not present; checked against another copy, under half of the missing clones reflect an unresolved V gene, and the others are unexplained. D and trimming were read from the DNA, whereas the V and J calls and clone size are those reported in that table. A total of under 300,000 clones appear in this sample, approximately 88% of them only once. The ten largest clonotypes hold 2.9% of the sample.

The junction shows trimming of 1 base on V and 5 bases on J, and the gene matches do not reach 8 bases of it. From a lookup of the germline V gene, CDR1 and CDR2 are MGHRA and YSYEKL. The CDR3 measures 15 amino acids from cysteine to phenylalanine. Of the read, only the CDR3 DNA is kept; its 45 bases are in frame from base 1. Interpreted using the paper, the treatment or condition label stands for: 19 received Ad26.COV2.S at low or high dose, single or two shots; about five received placebo; per-sample allocation not given. For vaccine and placebo recipients, the sequenced repertoires came from samples collected on day 63 after the first injection. In Cohort 1b, around 23 adults aged 18-55 years were enrolled at a single site in Boston, USA, between 29 July and 7 August 2020. Ad26.COV2.S was a replication-incompetent adenovirus type 26 vector that expressed a prefusion-stabilized SARS-CoV-2 spike protein derived from the original Wuhan strain.

Comments on this clone: Which antigen it targets is not known. No much larger clone is present one base from it, and per-base qualities are unavailable.

The material was peripheral blood, obtained in a trial of Ad26.COV2.S vaccine versus placebo. The sequence is built from TRBV4-1 and TRBJ2-7; 7 bases in between match TRBD2. The source of this sequence is a person aged 18-65 years who received the Ad26.COV2.S COVID-19 vaccine or a placebo. The CDR3 loop reads CASSQASGGVHEQYF. The nucleotide sequence is given as TGCGCCAGCAGCCAAGCATCGGGGGGTGTACACGAGCAGTACTTC.